The TCR beta chain under discussion was sequenced for a study of cytomegalovirus exposure and HLA in healthy donors. Researchers ran the PCR with 60 Vbeta and 13 Jbeta primers. Only in-frame clones appear in the TCRdb table, and some are missing; sequencing was by immunoSEQ multiplex PCR. The table records roughly 81,000 clones, roughly 85% of them present only once. As to this clone: Compared with germline, one end of the junction differs, possibly owing to a read error.

The CDR3 sequence is 16 residues long. Germline V gene data show CDR1 as ENHRY and CDR2 as SYGVKD. This receptor was identified in a man aged 25-45 years in good health and CMV-seronegative. The V call is TRBV10-3, the J call TRBJ1-5, with unresolved D. The sample comprised PBMCs. The CDR3 sequence is CAISESATTSNRPQHF. The DNA for the CDR3 is TGTGCCATCAGTGAGTCCGCAACCACTAGCAATCGGCCCCAGCATTTT.